A selection of T cell receptor beta chains follows, all from one sample in a study of vaccination and CD4 T cells after COVID-19. A single record per CDR3 protein comes from TCRdb applying MiXCR to the PCR reads. Of about 19,000 distinct CDR3 sequences listed, approximately 33% are singletons. The antigens for these receptors are not known. Sample: cultured CD4+ T cells from blood. The source of these receptors is a human donor with COVID-19. CDR3s include the opening cysteine and the closing phenylalanine or tryptophan. A D gene is named only where the DNA matches it firmly. Clone size is given for some rows only: seen once, a few or many times, or a class if the clone is expanded.

CDR3 length: 13; J gene: TRBJ1-2; clone size: NA; D gene: NA; V gene: TRBV7-9; CDR3 protein: CASSPLQGNGYTF; CDR3 DNA: TGTGCCAGCAGCCCACTACAGGGAAATGGCTACACCTTC
CDR3 length: 13; J gene: TRBJ1-1; clone size: NA; D gene: NA; V gene: TRBV11-2; CDR3 protein: CASSLGGQTEAFF; CDR3 DNA: TGTGCCAGCAGCTTAGGGGGGCAAACTGAAGCTTTCTTT
CDR3 length: 15; J gene: TRBJ1-6; clone size: few; D gene: TRBD1; V gene: TRBV6-5; CDR3 protein: CASSYSGTGGSPLHF; CDR3 DNA: TGTGCCAGCAGTTACTCCGGGACAGGGGGTTCACCCCTCCACTTT
CDR3 length: 12; J gene: TRBJ2-7; clone size: NA; D gene: NA; V gene: TRBV20-1; CDR3 protein: CSAPRDKDEQYF; CDR3 DNA: TGCAGTGCGCCCCGGGACAAGGACGAGCAGTACTTC
CDR3 length: 15; J gene: TRBJ2-1; clone size: NA; D gene: TRBD1; V gene: TRBV19; CDR3 protein: CASSQGQGAWNEQFF; CDR3 DNA: TGTGCCAGTAGTCAAGGACAGGGGGCTTGGAATGAGCAGTTCTTC
CDR3 length: 15; J gene: TRBJ1-5; clone size: few; D gene: NA; V gene: TRBV12-3/TRBV12-4; CDR3 protein: CASSLKGVGNQPQHF; CDR3 DNA: TGTGCCAGCAGTTTAAAGGGGGTTGGCAATCAGCCCCAGCATTTT
CDR3 length: 14; J gene: TRBJ1-5; clone size: few; D gene: TRBD1; V gene: TRBV19; CDR3 protein: CASRPDRVGQPQHF; CDR3 DNA: TGTGCCAGTAGACCGGACAGGGTGGGTCAGCCCCAGCATTTT
CDR3 length: 14; J gene: TRBJ1-1; clone size: NA; D gene: NA; V gene: TRBV28; CDR3 protein: CASSTPGSPTEAFF; CDR3 DNA: TGTGCCAGCAGTACGCCCGGTTCCCCCACTGAAGCTTTCTTT
CDR3 length: 15; J gene: TRBJ1-2; clone size: few; D gene: TRBD1; V gene: TRBV19; CDR3 protein: CASSIPGQGVYGYTF; CDR3 DNA: TGTGCCAGTAGTATCCCGGGACAGGGGGTCTATGGCTACACCTTC
CDR3 length: 14; J gene: TRBJ2-1; clone size: NA; D gene: TRBD1; V gene: TRBV20-1; CDR3 protein: CSAAAGGAYNEQFF; CDR3 DNA: TGCAGTGCAGCGGCAGGGGGCGCCTACAATGAGCAGTTCTTC
CDR3 length: 15; J gene: TRBJ1-1; clone size: NA; D gene: TRBD1; V gene: TRBV11-2; CDR3 protein: CASSVLTGVNTEAFF; CDR3 DNA: TGTGCCAGCAGCGTTCTAACAGGGGTGAACACTGAAGCTTTCTTT
CDR3 length: 17; J gene: TRBJ1-6; clone size: medium-sized; D gene: TRBD1; V gene: TRBV15; CDR3 protein: CATSQLQTGTLNSPLHF; CDR3 DNA: TGTGCCACCAGCCAGCTCCAGACAGGGACCCTTAATTCACCCCTCCACTTT
CDR3 length: 14; J gene: TRBJ1-2; clone size: NA; D gene: NA; V gene: TRBV19; CDR3 protein: CASRTRQENYGYTF; CDR3 DNA: TGTGCCAGTAGAACTCGACAGGAAAACTATGGCTACACCTTC